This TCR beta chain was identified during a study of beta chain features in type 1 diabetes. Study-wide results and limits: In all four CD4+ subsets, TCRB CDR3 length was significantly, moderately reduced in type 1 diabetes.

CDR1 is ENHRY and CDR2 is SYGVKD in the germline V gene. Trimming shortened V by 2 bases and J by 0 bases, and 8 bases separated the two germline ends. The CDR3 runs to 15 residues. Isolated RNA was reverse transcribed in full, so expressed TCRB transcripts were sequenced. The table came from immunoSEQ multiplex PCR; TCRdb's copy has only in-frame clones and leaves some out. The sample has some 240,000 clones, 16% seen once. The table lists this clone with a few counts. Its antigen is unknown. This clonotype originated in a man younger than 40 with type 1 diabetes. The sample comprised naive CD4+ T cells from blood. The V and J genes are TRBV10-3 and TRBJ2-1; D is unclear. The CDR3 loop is CAISETDSSYNEQFF. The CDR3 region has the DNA TGTGCCATCAGTGAGACAGATAGCTCCTACAATGAGCAGTTCTTC.